Following are 9 T cell receptor beta chains from one sample sequenced in a study of Graves' ophthalmopathy and Graves' hyperthyroidism. Amplification from RNA transcripts yielded the TCR beta CDR3 regions. Second-round multiplex PCR came after a first-round RT-PCR that employed HTBI primers. TCRdb used MiXCR to reprocess the multiplex PCR reads, holding one entry per CDR3 protein. Seen here are some 370,000 distinct CDR3 sequences, approximately 18% observed once, and the top ten hold 2.4%. The sample taken for sequencing was peripheral blood. These receptors all come from an adult woman with stable Graves' hyperthyroidism.

The rearrangement joins TRBV10-2 to TRBJ2-7; D is possibly TRBD1 (7 bases). CDR1 and CDR2 from the germline V gene are WSHSY and SAAADI. The CDR3 has 14 residues. Trimming left V 4 bases short and J 3 bases short, with 13 bases between. The CDR3 DNA follows: TGCGCCAGCAGTGGGGGGGACAGATACTACGAGCAGTACTTC. Its protein product is CASSGGDRYYEQYF.

This clonotype has ten or more counts. The junction does not match germline at one end; this may be a read error. The CDR3: CSSTGQGWETQYF. CDR3 coding DNA: TGTTCCAGCACCGGACAGGGATGGGAGACCCAGTACTTC. V and J are TRBV6-2 or TRBV6-3 and TRBJ2-5; 8 nucleotides line up with TRBD1. There are 13 residues in the CDR3. The germline CDR1 and CDR2 sequences are MNHEY and SVGEGT.

Ten or more counts support this clonotype. The chain uses TRBV5-1 and TRBJ2-2; D possibly corresponds to TRBD1 (6 bases). CDR3 length: 15 residues. Trimming removed 4 bases from V and 3 bases from J, with 13 bases in between. Germline assignment: CDR1 SGHRS and CDR2 YFSETQ. The DNA of the CDR3 is TGCGCCAGCAGCCCGAGGACAGCCGACACCGGGGAGCTGTTTTTT. Its translation is CASSPRTADTGELFF.

This clonotype was detected ten times or more. The V and J genes are TRBV20-1 and TRBJ2-5; 8 nucleotides line up with TRBD2. Germline lookup yields CDR1 DFQATT and CDR2 SNEGSKA (reference sequence). Unmatched junction bases numbered 12, after V lost 1 base and J lost 5 bases. The CDR3 totals 16 residues. The CDR3: CSARGTGGPFLETQYF. The CDR3 DNA is TGCAGTGCTAGAGGGACGGGAGGGCCTTTCTTGGAGACCCAGTACTTC.

This clonotype appeared many times. The chain couples TRBV2 to TRBJ1-6; D gene ambiguous. Trimming removed 8 bases at V and 7 bases at J, with 12 bases between. CDR1 and CDR2 (germline): SNHLY, FYNNEI. This CDR3 is 13 amino acids long. The CDR3 nucleotides are TGTGCCAGCCACGAGGCCGGGAATTCACCCCTCCACTTT. Encoded protein: CASHEAGNSPLHF. Filled out from reference TRBV2 and TRBJ1-6, the complete variable domain reads EPEVTQTPSHQVTQMGQEVILRCVPISNHLYFYWYRQILGQKVEFLVSFYNNEISEKSEIFDDQFSVERPDGSNFTLKIRSTKLEDSAMYFCASHEAGNSPLHFGNGTRLTVT.

This clonotype was found many times. This chain joins TRBV2 and TRBJ1-2; D call uncertain. The CDR3 totals 11 residues. Trimming cost V 6 bases and J 4 bases, with 6 bases left between them. The germline V gene encodes CDR1 SNHLY and CDR2 FYNNEI. CDR3 in DNA: TGTGCCAGCAGGGTGGGCTATGGCTACACCTTC. It specifies CASRVGYGYTF.

In its sample, this clonotype was seen many times. The rearrangement joins TRBV28 to TRBJ1-2, with D unresolved. The V end was cut by 2 bases, the J end by 3 bases, with 7 bases between. The CDR3 loop spans 13 amino acids. Germline lookup yields CDR1 MDHEN and CDR2 SYDVKM. This CDR3 reads CASSLPLDYGYTF. In nucleotides, the CDR3 is TGTGCCAGCAGTTTACCCCTTGACTATGGCTACACCTTC.

The rearrangement joins TRBV5-1 to TRBJ1-2; TRBD1 matches at 10 bases. CDR3 length: 15 amino acids. Germline assignment: CDR1 SGHRS and CDR2 YFSETQ. J lost 6 bases, V lost 3 bases, and 8 bases had no gene match. Here the CDR3 reads CASSWATGGADGYTF. The CDR3 coding sequence is TGCGCCAGCAGCTGGGCGACAGGGGGCGCCGATGGCTACACCTTC.

Concerning this clonotype: One base away lies a much larger clone, so this may be a sequencing read error. The rearrangement joins TRBV11-2 to TRBJ1-1; D is ambiguous. The CDR3 runs to 14 residues. The germline V gene encodes CDR1 SGHAT and CDR2 FQNNGV. The CDR3 sequence is CASSSQLGNTEASF. The CDR3 DNA reads as TGTGCCAGCAGCTCTCAACTCGGGAACACTGAAGCTTCCTTT. Looking up the rest from reference TRBV11-2 and TRBJ1-1 gives the full variable domain: EAGVAQSPRYKIIEKRQSVAFWCNPISGHATLYWYQQILGQGPKLLIQFQNNGVVDDSQLPKDRFSAERLKGVDSTLKIQPAKLEDSAVYLCASSSQLGNTEASFGQGTRLTVV.